The present T cell receptor beta chain was sequenced within a study of HIV-infected children after antiretroviral therapy interruption. Noted treatment: PENTA 11 planned treatment interruption arm or continuous ART arm. At least 24 weeks of at least three-drug ART, in children 2 to 15 years. Naive CD4+ CD45RA+ CD45RO- T cells were FACS-sorted from thawed PBMCs. RNA-based 3' RACE libraries used unique molecular identifiers. TCRdb reprocessed the 3' RACE reads with MiXCR, giving one entry per CDR3 protein. The table has fewer than 20,000 distinct CDR3 sequences, roughly 3.5% seen once. Germline loops: CDR1 LNHDA, CDR2 SQIVND (reference sequence). The CDR3 extends over 15 amino acids. V was clipped by 5 bases and J by 1 base; unmatched bases: 4. The table lists this clonotype with many counts.

This TCR derives from a child aged 2-17 years with HIV. This material consisted of CD45RA+ CD4+ T cells from PBMCs, taken from a donor given antiretroviral therapy, either interrupted or continuous. The subset here: naive CD4+ CD45RA+ CD45RO- T cells. The gene calls are TRBV19 and TRBJ1-4; 7 nucleotides line up with TRBD1. The DNA of the CDR3 is TGTGCCAGTAGTTCGGGACAGATAACTAATGAAAAACTGTTTTTT. Translation gives CASSSGQITNEKLFF.